What follows are 29 T cell receptor beta chains derived from one specimen sequenced in a study of blood T cell repertoires in COVID-19. This table comes from immunoSEQ multiplex PCR, and its TCRdb copy is limited to in-frame clones, with some not included. The sample contains about 120,000 clones, around 84% of which appear only once. The sample comprised PBMCs or T cells enriched from blood (not recorded which). The receptors stem from a woman aged 25 to 45 who had recovered from COVID-19.

The DNA of the CDR3 is TGTGCCAGCAGCTTCGAGGGAGAGTACTCTGGGGCCAACGTCCTGACTTTC. This gives the protein CASSFEGEYSGANVLTF. The J gene is TRBJ2-6, the V gene TRBV5-4; D possibly corresponds to TRBD2 (5 bases). Trimming removed 2 bases at V and 0 bases at J, with 12 bases between. CDR1 and CDR2 from the germline V gene are SGHNT and YYREEE (reference sequence). The CDR3 extends over 17 amino acids.

The chain joins TRBV4-3 to TRBJ2-3, with 11 nucleotides matching TRBD2. V lost 3 bases, J lost 0 bases, and 2 bases stayed unmatched. CDR3 size: 16 residues. Germline V gene sequence: CDR1 LGHNA, CDR2 YSLEER. CDR3 nucleotides: TGCGCCAGCAGCCAGGGACTAGCGGAGAGCACAGATACGCAGTATTTT. Protein: CASSQGLAESTDTQYF.

The V call is TRBV7-2, the J call TRBJ1-2; D is ambiguous. In germline, CDR1 is SGHTA, CDR2 FQGNSA. The V and J ends lost 1 base and 2 bases respectively, with 5 bases between them. The CDR3 contains 13 residues. The CDR3 DNA is TGTGCCAGCAGCTTAGGGCCGAACTATGGCTACACCTTC. It yields the protein CASSLGPNYGYTF. The full variable domain, in which reference TRBV7-2 and TRBJ1-2 provide the parts outside the CDR3, is GAGVSQSPSNKVTEKGKDVELRCDPISGHTALYWYRQSLGQGLEFLIYFQGNSAPDKSGLPSDRFSAERTGGSVSTLTIQRTQQEDSAVYLCASSLGPNYGYTFGSGTRLTVV.

This chain links TRBV5-4 with TRBJ1-6, with D possibly TRBD1 on 5 matching bases. Germline CDR1 reads SGHNT; CDR2 reads YYREEE (reference sequence). V was trimmed by 4 bases and J by 9 bases, leaving 11 bases between them. This CDR3 contains 13 residues. As DNA, the CDR3 is TGTGCCAGCAGCCAAGGCGGGGGTTCACCCCTCCACTTT. Protein: CASSQGGGSPLHF.

The CDR3 here is CASSLGGGSGNTIYF. The CDR3 region has the DNA TGTGCCAGCAGCTTAGGCGGGGGCTCTGGAAACACCATATATTTT. The V and J genes are TRBV7-2 and TRBJ1-3, with a tentative D call TRBD1 (5 bases). In germline, CDR1 is SGHTA, CDR2 FQGNSA. Trimming shortened V by 1 base and J by 0 bases, and 7 bases separated the two germline ends. The CDR3 contains 15 residues.

The gene calls are TRBV28 and TRBJ1-3; a possible D gene is TRBD1 (5 bases). Per germline, CDR1 MDHEN and CDR2 SYDVKM. The V end lost 7 bases, the J end lost 1 base, and 8 bases lay between the germline ends. The CDR3 runs to 13 residues. This CDR3 is CASTRGSGNTIYF. DNA of the CDR3: TGTGCCAGCACCCGGGGGTCTGGAAACACCATATATTTT.

The chain has TRBV5-1 and TRBJ1-5, with D possibly TRBD1 on 5 matching bases. The CDR3 extends over 14 amino acids. The V gene's germline CDR1 is SGHRS and CDR2 YFSETQ. V lost 0 bases, J lost 5 bases, and 9 bases lay in between. Written as DNA, the CDR3 is TGCGCCAGCAGCTTGGTGGGGGGGTATCAGCCCCAGCATTTT. Protein sequence: CASSLVGGYQPQHF.

This clone was observed once. The chain has TRBV11-1 and TRBJ2-1, with D possibly being TRBD2 (5 bases). The V and J ends lost 7 bases and 5 bases respectively, with 18 bases between them. The CDR3 consists of 15 residues. CDR1 is SGHAT, CDR2 FQDESV, per germline (reference sequence). The CDR3 region has the DNA TGTGCCAGCACCCCCTGGGAAGCGGAGAACAATGAGCAGTTCTTC. This codes for CASTPWEAENNEQFF.

The V and J genes are TRBV30 and TRBJ1-4, with TRBD1 identical over 8 bases. The CDR3 has 16 amino acids. J gave up 5 bases and V 4 bases, and 12 bases lay outside the gene matches. Germline assignment: CDR1 GTSNPN and CDR2 SVGIG (reference sequence). The CDR3 region has the DNA TGTGCCTGGAAGACCCCCCGGGACAGGAAGAATGAAAAACTGTTTTTT. This codes for CAWKTPRDRKNEKLFF.

V is TRBV11-2 and J is TRBJ2-1; D remains ambiguous. Germline CDR1 SGHAT, CDR2 FQNNGV. V dropped 1 base and J dropped 6 bases, with 10 bases sitting between them. The length of the CDR3 is 14 residues. Here the CDR3 DNA reads TGTGCCAGCAGCTTAGGCAGACGCGGCAATGAGCAGTTCTTC. This sequence encodes CASSLGRRGNEQFF.

The J gene is TRBJ2-1, the V gene TRBV11-2, with 8 bases that match TRBD2. V lost 5 bases and J lost 4; bases outside the gene matches: 10. Germline loops: CDR1 SGHAT, CDR2 FQNNGV. The CDR3 extends over 16 amino acids. Written as DNA, the CDR3 is TGTGCCAGCAGCCTGAGCGGGAGAATTACTTACAATGAGCAGTTCTTC. Translation: CASSLSGRITYNEQFF. The full variable domain, with the rest looked up from reference TRBV11-2 and TRBJ2-1, is EAGVAQSPRYKIIEKRQSVAFWCNPISGHATLYWYQQILGQGPKLLIQFQNNGVVDDSQLPKDRFSAERLKGVDSTLKIQPAKLEDSAVYLCASSLSGRITYNEQFFGPGTRLTVL.

The V gene is TRBV11-1, the J gene TRBJ1-1, with a possible D match to TRBD1 (5 bases). The CDR3 covers 14 residues. Trimming took 5 bases from V and 4 from J, leaving 14 bases between them. The germline V gene has CDR1 SGHAT and CDR2 FQDESV (reference sequence). DNA for the CDR3: TGTGCCAGCAGCGCACGTAGCGGGGGCACTGAAGCTTTCTTT. This encodes CASSARSGGTEAFF.

This clone appeared once. V and J are TRBV5-1 and TRBJ2-1; 15 nucleotides agree with TRBD2. This CDR3 has 15 amino acids. Trimming at V came to 4 bases and at J to 5 bases, leaving 1 base not matched to a gene. Germline values: CDR1 SGHRS, CDR2 YFSETQ. CDR3 protein: CASSRTSGRDNEQFF. CDR3 nucleotide sequence: TGCGCCAGCAGCCGGACTAGCGGGAGGGACAATGAGCAGTTCTTC. Full variable domain (rest looked up from reference TRBV5-1 and TRBJ2-1): KAGVTQTPRYLIKTRGQQVTLSCSPISGHRSVSWYQQTPGQGLQFLFEYFSETQRNKGNFPGRFSGRQFSNSRSEMNVSTLELGDSALYLCASSRTSGRDNEQFFGPGTRLTVL.

This chain uses TRBV27 with TRBJ1-2; D perhaps matches TRBD1 (5 bases). Germline CDR1 and CDR2: MNHEY and SMNVEV (reference sequence). V lost 6 bases to trimming and J lost 7 bases, with 27 bases between them. The CDR3 is 17 amino acids. The CDR3 nucleotides read TGTGCCAGCAGCGCCCGAATTATAAGGCAGGGCGCGCCTGGCTACACCTTC. Amino acid sequence: CASSARIIRQGAPGYTF.

The chain carries TRBV23-1 and TRBJ1-3; D may be TRBD1 (6 bases). TRBV23-1 is labeled an ORF, and its function is uncertain. With 2 bases removed from V and 8 bases from J, the gap between germline ends came to 22 bases. CDR3 length: 17 residues. The CDR3: CASSQQGTYIVGDTIYF. Written as DNA, the CDR3 is TGCGCCAGCAGTCAACAGGGGACCTACATAGTGGGAGACACCATATATTTT.

The chain carries TRBV19 and TRBJ2-2; tentative D call: TRBD1 (6 bases). From germline, CDR1 is LNHDA and CDR2 SQIVND (reference sequence). V was trimmed by 1 base and J by 0 bases, leaving 6 bases between them. This CDR3 contains 15 residues. CDR3 in amino acids: CASSIGGPNTGELFF. CDR3 DNA: TGTGCCAGTAGTATAGGGGGGCCGAACACCGGGGAGCTGTTTTTT.

This clone was found a few times. This chain joins TRBV29-1 and TRBJ1-3, with D hard to call. The CDR3 loop spans 14 amino acids. Germline loops: CDR1 SQVTM, CDR2 ANQGSEA. V shed 3 bases and J shed 0 bases, with 9 bases lying between them. Written as DNA, the CDR3 is TGCAGCGTTGACGGGCGGGGCTCTGGAAACACCATATATTTT. Its protein product is CSVDGRGSGNTIYF.

This chain connects TRBV4-3 to TRBJ2-7, with 15 positions matching TRBD2. The CDR3 has 19 residues. V was pared by 0 bases and J by 0 bases, with 6 bases of the junction left unmatched. Germline CDR1 LGHNA, CDR2 YSLEER. CDR3 sequence: CASSQEFPGLAGGSYEQYF. DNA of the CDR3: TGCGCCAGCAGCCAAGAGTTCCCGGGACTAGCGGGAGGCTCCTACGAGCAGTACTTC.

The chain employs TRBV20-1 and TRBJ1-1; no reliable D call. The CDR3 is made up of 10 amino acids. Germline V gene lookup returns CDR1 DFQATT and CDR2 SNEGSKA (reference sequence). Trimming left V 6 bases short and J 10 bases short, with 12 bases between. CDR3 residues: CSADEGSAFF. Written as DNA, the CDR3 is TGCAGTGCAGACGAGGGTTCAGCTTTCTTT.

This clone came up once. The chain recombines TRBV18 with TRBJ2-3, with D possibly matching TRBD1 (6 bases). The germline CDR1 and CDR2 sequences are KGHSH and LQKENI. This CDR3 region has 13 residues. The V and J ends lost 3 bases and 8 bases respectively, with 12 bases between them. CDR3 amino acids: CASSPGDTGTQYF. CDR3 bases: TGTGCCAGCTCACCCGGGGACACGGGTACGCAGTATTTT.

This chain uses TRBV5-5 with TRBJ2-1; a weak D match, TRBD1 (5 bases). Per the germline V gene, CDR1 is SGHKS and CDR2 is YYEKEE (reference sequence). V dropped 2 bases and J dropped 3 bases, with 9 bases sitting between them. This CDR3 is 14 amino acids long. The CDR3 nucleotides read TGTGCCAGCAGCTTCAGGCAGGGCTACAATGAGCAGTTCTTC. It codes for CASSFRQGYNEQFF. Full variable domain (outside the CDR3, taken from reference TRBV5-5 and TRBJ2-1): DAGVTQSPTHLIKTRGQQVTLRCSPISGHKSVSWYQQVLGQGPQFIFQYYEKEERGRGNFPDRFSARQFPNYSSELNVNALLLGDSALYLCASSFRQGYNEQFFGPGTRLTVL.

The chain joins TRBV28 to TRBJ1-1, with D perhaps TRBD1 (5 bases). CDR1 is MDHEN, CDR2 SYDVKM, per germline. The CDR3 contains 13 residues. With 5 bases removed from V and 0 bases from J, the gap between germline ends came to 7 bases. The CDR3 reads CASSLTVNTEAFF. DNA of the CDR3: TGTGCCAGCAGTCTGACAGTGAACACTGAAGCTTTCTTT.

The J gene is TRBJ1-2, the V gene TRBV30, with D possibly TRBD1 on 5 matching bases. V was shortened by 7 bases and J by 0 bases, with 12 bases between the two germline ends. The CDR3 contains 13 residues. Germline assignment: CDR1 GTSNPN and CDR2 SVGIG (reference sequence). DNA for the CDR3: TGTGCCTTCCCAAGGGGCTCTAACTATGGCTACACCTTC. It translates to CAFPRGSNYGYTF.

The chain employs TRBV11-3 and TRBJ2-5; 9 positions agree with TRBD1. Germline V gives CDR1 SGHNT, CDR2 YENEEA. This CDR3 has 16 residues. Trimming at V came to 5 bases and at J to 1 base, leaving 8 bases not matched to a gene. The CDR3 DNA reads TGTGCCAGCAGCCCTACAGGGGGCAGGGTCCAAGAGACCCAGTACTTC. Translated: CASSPTGGRVQETQYF.

V gene TRBV28 combines with J gene TRBJ1-5; D not certain. V lost 3 bases, J lost 0 bases, and 15 bases lay in between. The germline gives CDR1 MDHEN, CDR2 SYDVKM. CDR3 length: 17 amino acids. CDR3 in amino acids: CASSFTRYRDSNQPQHF. The CDR3 DNA reads TGTGCCAGCAGTTTTACGAGGTATCGAGATAGCAATCAGCCCCAGCATTTT.

This chain's CDR3 is CASRPQAGEQYF. The CDR3 nucleotides read TGTGCCAGCAGGCCTCAGGCCGGCGAGCAGTACTTC. This chain connects TRBV2 to TRBJ2-7; D unclear. CDR1 and CDR2 (germline): SNHLY, FYNNEI. This CDR3 has 12 residues. V gave up 6 bases and J gave up 6 bases, with 12 bases separating them.

V gene TRBV6-2 or TRBV6-3 combines with J gene TRBJ1-5; D call uncertain. Germline lookup yields CDR1 MNHEY and CDR2 SVGEGT. V lost 2 bases and J 5 bases, leaving 4 bases between the germline ends. The CDR3 covers 12 residues. DNA for the CDR3: TGTGCCAGCAGTTACCCGTATCAGCCCCAGCATTTT. Translated: CASSYPYQPQHF.

J is TRBJ2-7 and V is TRBV7-2, with 9 bases matching TRBD2. The CDR3 contains 16 residues. Per the germline V gene, CDR1 is SGHTA and CDR2 is FQGNSA. V lost 1 base, J lost 2 bases, and 6 bases stayed unmatched. Here the CDR3 DNA reads TGTGCCAGCAGCTTAGGATGGGCTAGCGGGACCTACGAGCAGTACTTC. The encoded protein is CASSLGWASGTYEQYF.

The chain carries TRBV7-9 and TRBJ1-2, with D possibly being TRBD1 (5 bases). This CDR3 is built from 14 residues. V shed 5 bases and J shed 2 bases, with 12 bases lying between them. The germline gives CDR1 SEHNR, CDR2 FQNEAQ (reference sequence). CDR3 DNA: TGTGCCAGCAGCCCCGTCGGGGGAAACTATGGCTACACCTTC. The encoded protein is CASSPVGGNYGYTF.